The 15 T cell receptor beta chains below all came from one sample that was sequenced in a study of T cell repertoires in cytomegalovirus infection. TCRdb passed the reads through MiXCR, listing each CDR3 protein once. The table shows some 400,000 distinct CDR3 sequences, with roughly 31% occurring only once. The sample consisted of PBMCs. The receptors originated from a human donor in good health (CMV status not recorded). Some clones in this sample may be carry-over from other donors' samples.

The V call is TRBV7-2, the J call TRBJ2-3; 7 bases line up with TRBD1. This CDR3 region has 15 residues. Germline V gene sequence: CDR1 SGHTA, CDR2 FQGNSA. V was clipped by 5 bases and J by 0 bases; unmatched bases: 5. This CDR3 is CASSRNRGSTDTQYF. DNA for the CDR3: TGTGCCAGCAGCCGCAACAGGGGTAGCACAGATACGCAGTATTTT.

This clonotype was detected only a few times. The chain is built from TRBV19 and TRBJ2-4, with a weak D call TRBD2 (5 bases). The germline gives CDR1 LNHDA, CDR2 SQIVND (reference sequence). V was clipped by 1 base and J by 9 bases, with 10 bases between them. The CDR3 length is 13 residues. The CDR3 DNA reads as TGTGCCAGTAGTATAGCGGAAGGAGGCATTCAGTACTTC. It translates to CASSIAEGGIQYF.

This clonotype came up once. The rearrangement joins TRBV6-5 to TRBJ2-1; D remains unclear. This CDR3 region has 14 residues. V was pared by 7 bases and J by 4 bases, with 14 bases between. The V gene's germline CDR1 is MNHEY and CDR2 SVGAGI. The DNA for the CDR3 is TGTGCCAGCACCCACTCTGCAGAGTACAATGAGCAGTTCTTC. Translating gives CASTHSAEYNEQFF.

Concerning this clonotype itself: The CDR3 does not end in the conserved phenylalanine or tryptophan, so this is likely a read error. Because the CDR3's place on the DNA is in doubt, the DNA is left out and the CDR3 is given as listed by TCRdb. This chain links TRBV2 with TRBJ2-3; the table calls TRBD2, which could not be checked here. Per germline, CDR1 SNHLY and CDR2 FYNNEI. The CDR3 contains 13 residues when both ends are counted. CDR3 loop: CASSEAVGGGASL.

In regard to this clonotype: A read error may explain this, as a much larger clone is one base away. This chain connects TRBV7-2 to TRBJ2-4; 7 bases fit TRBD2. The V gene's germline CDR1 is SGHTA and CDR2 FQGNSA. The CDR3 length is 16 residues. The CDR3 region is CASSEVQRGTKNIQSF. As DNA, the CDR3 is TGTGCCAGCAGCGAGGTCCAGCGGGGAACCAAAAACATTCAGTCCTTC. The full variable domain, with the rest looked up from reference TRBV7-2 and TRBJ2-4, is GAGVSQSPSNKVTEKGKDVELRCDPISGHTALYWYRQSLGQGLEFLIYFQGNSAPDKSGLPSDRFSAERTGGSVSTLTIQRTQQEDSAVYLCASSEVQRGTKNIQSFGAGTRLSVL.

Only a few counts were recorded for this clonotype. This chain joins TRBV2 and TRBJ1-1, with D unclear. Germline V CDR1 and CDR2: SNHLY, FYNNEI. CDR3 size: 13 residues. Trimming left V 3 bases short and J 5 bases short, with 10 bases between. CDR3 nucleotide sequence: TGTGCCAGCAGTGACGACCCGGGGACTGAAGCTTTCTTT. It yields the protein CASSDDPGTEAFF.

Ten or more counts support this clonotype. This chain connects TRBV7-6 to TRBJ1-3; D call uncertain. The CDR3 sequence is 16 residues long. Germline V gene data show CDR1 as SGHVS and CDR2 as FNYEAQ. Trimming removed 1 base from V and 0 bases from J, with 10 bases in between. The chain's CDR3 is CASSLVPESSGNTIYF. CDR3 DNA sequence: TGTGCCAGCAGCTTAGTCCCGGAGAGCTCTGGAAACACCATATATTTT.

The chain recombines TRBV6-2 or TRBV6-3 with TRBJ1-2, with D uncertain. CDR3 length equals 14 residues. Trimming removed 6 bases from V and 4 bases from J, with 15 bases in between. In germline, CDR1 is MNHEY, CDR2 SVGEGT. CDR3 nucleotides: TGTGCCAGCAGACCACACATCCGACCCTATGGCTACACCTTC. This sequence encodes CASRPHIRPYGYTF.

The J gene is TRBJ1-3, the V gene TRBV11-2; D unclear. Trimming took off 3 bases at V and 4 bases at J, with 16 bases between the two ends. The CDR3 extends over 16 amino acids. Germline V gives CDR1 SGHAT, CDR2 FQNNGV. The chain's CDR3 is CASSFRASSSGNTIYF. CDR3 DNA sequence: TGTGCCAGCAGCTTTCGGGCCTCCTCCTCGGGAAACACCATATATTTT. The full variable domain, in which reference TRBV11-2 and TRBJ1-3 provide the parts outside the CDR3, is EAGVAQSPRYKIIEKRQSVAFWCNPISGHATLYWYQQILGQGPKLLIQFQNNGVVDDSQLPKDRFSAERLKGVDSTLKIQPAKLEDSAVYLCASSFRASSSGNTIYFGEGSWLTVV.

In the case of this clonotype: One junction end disagrees with the germline gene, perhaps due to a read error. This sequence joins TRBV18 and TRBJ2-5; D is undetermined. Germline V gene sequence: CDR1 KGHSH, CDR2 LQKENI. This CDR3 has 14 residues. CDR3 sequence (DNA): TGTGCCAGCTTAAAGTACAGCTCTCAAGATACCCAGTACTTC. As protein: CASLKYSSQDTQYF.

Many counts were recorded for this clonotype. V and J are TRBV14 and TRBJ1-5; TRBD1 aligns across 10 bases. Germline V gene lookup returns CDR1 SGHDN and CDR2 FVKESK. The CDR3 has 20 amino acids. V shed 0 bases, J shed 0 bases, and the junction held 11 bases outside the gene matches. As DNA, the CDR3 is TGTGCCAGCAGCCAAGATAGGGGGACAGGGGCCGTATCTAGCAATCAGCCCCAGCATTTT. Its protein is CASSQDRGTGAVSSNQPQHF.

V gene TRBV5-4 combines with J gene TRBJ2-7, with 8 bases lining up with TRBD1. CDR3 length: 14 amino acids. The germline gives CDR1 SGHNT, CDR2 YYREEE (reference sequence). Trimming removed 4 bases from V and 4 bases from J; junction bases left unmatched: 7. CDR3 in DNA: TGTGCCAGCAGCGTAGGACAGGGAAGGTACGAGCAGTACTTC. Its translation: CASSVGQGRYEQYF.

V usage is TRBV4-3 and J usage is TRBJ1-4; a weak D match, TRBD1 (6 bases). Trimming took 3 bases from V and 5 from J, leaving 16 bases between them. The CDR3 totals 16 residues. From germline, CDR1 is LGHNA and CDR2 YSLEER. The CDR3 loop is CASSQIGGAPNEKLFF. CDR3 nucleotide sequence: TGCGCCAGCAGCCAGATAGGGGGGGCTCCGAATGAAAAACTGTTTTTT.

Only one count was recorded for this clonotype. CDR3 in DNA: TGTGCCACCCTTCGGGACAGGGGAACCGGCTCCTATAATTCACCCCTCCACTTT. Residues: CATLRDRGTGSYNSPLHF. The V gene is TRBV28, the J gene TRBJ1-6; 10 bases match TRBD1. CDR1 and CDR2 from the germline V gene are MDHEN and SYDVKM. The trim removed 10 bases at V and 0 bases at J, leaving 12 bases unmatched. The CDR3 has 18 amino acids. Full variable domain (missing parts from reference TRBV28 and TRBJ1-6): DVKVTQSSRYLVKRTGEKVFLECVQDMDHENMFWYRQDPGLGLRLIYFSYDVKMKEKGDIPEGYSVSREKKERFSLILESASTNQTSMYLCATLRDRGTGSYNSPLHFGNGTRLTVT.

The sample holds a few counts of this clonotype. The chain carries TRBV6-2 or TRBV6-3 and TRBJ1-6; D is unclear. The germline CDR1 and CDR2 sequences are MNHEY and SVGEGT. The length of the CDR3 is 13 residues. The ends were cut back, 4 bases at V and 11 bases at J, with 12 bases in the middle. In nucleotides, the CDR3 is TGTGCCAGCAGTTCGCAAATATCAACACCCCTCCACTTT. Amino acids: CASSSQISTPLHF.